Given below is one TCR beta chain in context. Its antigen remains unidentified. The CDR3 consists of 11 residues. CDR1 LGHDT and CDR2 YNNKEL come from the germline V gene (reference sequence). Donors gave about 2.5 ml of blood apiece. T cells were not sorted, and total RNA was isolated straight from whole blood. This entry is derived from a study of monozygotic twins with inflammatory bowel disease. Whole-study findings and limits: With inverse Simpson as the measure, TCRbeta diversity was lower in IBD patients than in healthy co-twins.

The UMIs contained a 6-nucleotide sample barcode. They were added by template switching during cDNA synthesis. TCRdb reworked the 5' RACE reads into one entry per CDR3 protein, no DNA. Recorded for this sample: 300,000 to 400,000 distinct CDR3 sequences. J is TRBJ2-5 and V is TRBV3-1. Sequenced material: blood. This receptor was taken from a human donor with ulcerative colitis or Crohn's disease, or a healthy co-twin of an affected twin (not recorded which). The CDR3 protein is CASSSQVTQYF.